The clone carrying this T cell receptor beta chain was counted a few times. The CDR3 is made up of 23 amino acids. The germline gives CDR1 LNHNV, CDR2 YYDKDF (reference sequence). V was shortened by 0 bases and J by 5 bases, with 34 bases between the two germline ends. The data belong to a study of shared T cell receptors in the human thymus. Here immunoSEQ multiplex PCR was the method, and the copy in TCRdb shows in-frame clones only, minus some. The sample has about 730,000 clones, 70% to 90% seen once. The data were also submitted as part of a second study, on human thymus T cells. That work contributes: Thymus tissue was removed during corrective cardiac surgery. The related literature has documented a marked overlap of thymic repertoires among unrelated individuals.

V usage is TRBV15 and J usage is TRBJ1-4; a possible D gene is TRBD1 (5 bases). Sample: thymocytes. This TCR was recovered from a girl under three years old with a congenital heart defect. CDR3 in DNA: TGTGCCACCAGCAGAGATATCTTTAGGGGCAGACCGACATCTCACCTCTTAAATGAAAAACTGTTTTTT. Its protein product is CATSRDIFRGRPTSHLLNEKLFF.